These 26 T cell receptor beta chains originate from one sample sequenced in a study of T cells in Graves' hyperthyroidism and ophthalmopathy. Using RNA transcripts as the source, TCR beta CDR3 regions were amplified. First-round RT-PCR targeting the TCR CDR3 was performed with the HTBI primer set. TCRdb independently ran MiXCR on the multiplex PCR reads; one entry per CDR3 protein. Of about 58,000 distinct CDR3 sequences listed, about 49% are singletons. Sequencing was done on a sample of blood. The source of these receptors is a woman between 25 and 40 years old with Graves' ophthalmopathy.

This clonotype was counted ten times or more. This chain connects TRBV28 to TRBJ1-4, with a tentative D call TRBD1 (5 bases). The germline V gene has CDR1 MDHEN and CDR2 SYDVKM. The CDR3 runs 14 residues. The V gene lost 6 bases and the J gene lost 8 bases, with 16 bases spanning the gap. CDR3 sequence: CASRLDRVGEKLFF. CDR3 DNA sequence: TGTGCCAGCAGGCTAGACAGAGTGGGGGAAAAACTGTTTTTT.

About this clonotype: At one boundary the junction diverges from the germline segment, which might be a read error. CDR3 DNA: TGTGCCAGCAGCCCAGGGACTAGCGTGGTCGAGGAGCAGTTTTTT. This translates into CASSPGTSVVEEQFF. The chain has TRBV11-3 and TRBJ2-2, with 10 bases that match TRBD2. Germline lookup yields CDR1 SGHNT and CDR2 YENEEA. The CDR3 length is 15 residues.

To note about this clonotype: This sequence may be a read error, since a much larger clone differs from it by one base. The V and J genes are TRBV24-1 and TRBJ1-2; maybe TRBD1 (5 bases). The CDR3 spans 17 residues. Deletions cut 6 bases from V and 7 bases from J, with 26 bases between. The germline CDR1 and CDR2 sequences are KGHDR and SFDVKD. CDR3 DNA sequence: TGTGCCACCAGTTACAAAATCAGGGACCCTACTTCGGGTGGCTACACCTTC. Translated, it gives CATSYKIRDPTSGGYTF.

The V and J genes are TRBV14 and TRBJ1-4; no clear D gene. The V and J ends lost 8 bases and 3 bases respectively, with 16 bases between them. This CDR3 contains 15 residues. In germline, CDR1 is SGHDN, CDR2 FVKESK. CDR3 amino acids: CASGLAAVSNEKLFF. The CDR3 nucleotides are TGTGCCAGCGGTTTGGCGGCGGTGTCTAATGAAAAACTGTTTTTT.

This clonotype showed up many times. J is TRBJ2-1 and V is TRBV6-4; TRBD2 matches 11 bases. This CDR3 has 16 residues. The V gene end was trimmed by 3 bases and the J gene end by 3 bases; junction bases not matched to a gene: 4. Germline lookup yields CDR1 MRHNA and CDR2 SNTAGT. CDR3 nucleotides: TGTGCCAGCAGTGAAGAGACTAGCGGGGACTACAATGAGCAGTTCTTC. Amino acids: CASSEETSGDYNEQFF.

Regarding this clonotype: This may come from a read error, since a much larger clone is one base off. The rearrangement joins TRBV4-1 to TRBJ2-1, with 10 bases lining up with TRBD2. CDR1 is MGHRA and CDR2 is YSYEKL in the germline V gene. Trimming at V came to 0 bases and at J to 8 bases, leaving 7 bases not matched to a gene. This CDR3 contains 16 residues. The CDR3 nucleotides are TGCGCCAGCAGCCAAGAAACACTAGCGGGACGGGATGAGCAGTTCTTC. Translation: CASSQETLAGRDEQFF.

This clonotype was seen many times. The V and J genes are TRBV19 and TRBJ2-4; TRBD2 matches at 11 bases. From germline, CDR1 is LNHDA and CDR2 SQIVND (reference sequence). This CDR3 has 19 amino acids. The J segment lost 1 base and the V segment lost 4 bases, leaving 12 bases of the junction unmatched. The CDR3 sequence: CASSTHLAGGRYAKNIQYF. CDR3 nucleotide sequence: TGTGCCAGTAGTACCCATCTAGCGGGAGGACGTTATGCCAAAAACATTCAGTACTTC.

There are many counts of this clonotype. The rearrangement links TRBV3-1 to TRBJ2-3; possible D gene TRBD2, 6 bases. Germline values: CDR1 LGHDT, CDR2 YNNKEL (reference sequence). The V end was cut by 7 bases, the J end by 0 bases, with 17 bases between. The CDR3 length is 16 residues. The CDR3: CASTVGLSTSTDTQYF. CDR3 sequence (DNA): TGTGCCAGCACAGTGGGACTTTCTACTAGCACAGATACGCAGTATTTT.

For this clonotype: The conserved phenylalanine or tryptophan is not found at the CDR3 terminus, so this likely reflects a read error. The J gene is TRBJ2-2, the V gene TRBV7-9; D is unclear. CDR1 SEHNR and CDR2 FQNEAQ come from the germline V gene (reference sequence). V was trimmed by 5 bases and J by 1 base, leaving 14 bases between them. There are 16 residues in the CDR3. The CDR3 DNA is TGTGCCAGCAGCCCCCCGGCGACGGGGAACACCGGGGAGCTGTTTCTT. Its translation is CASSPPATGNTGELFL.

Ten or more counts support this clonotype. The gene calls are TRBV4-2 and TRBJ1-5; D is ambiguous. CDR3 length: 15 amino acids. V was clipped by 0 bases and J by 0 bases, with 6 bases between them. Germline CDR1 LGHNA, CDR2 YNFKEQ. CDR3 protein: CASSQELRSNQPQHF. For the CDR3, the DNA is TGTGCCAGCAGCCAAGAGCTCCGTAGCAATCAGCCCCAGCATTTT.

This clonotype was counted a few times. The chain links TRBV3-1 to TRBJ2-3; possibly TRBD2 for D (6 bases). Germline CDR1 LGHDT, CDR2 YNNKEL (reference sequence). CDR3 length: 14 residues. Trimming took off 1 base at V and 1 base at J, with 6 bases between the two ends. CDR3 residues: CASSQASGTDTQYF. The CDR3 DNA reads TGTGCCAGCAGCCAAGCTAGCGGCACAGATACGCAGTATTTT.

The chain links TRBV6-6 to TRBJ2-3, with D possibly being TRBD2 (5 bases). Deletions cut 4 bases from V and 4 bases from J, with 15 bases between. Germline V gene lookup returns CDR1 MNHNY and CDR2 SVGAGI (reference sequence). The CDR3 is 15 residues long. This CDR3 is CASSFRGNGADTQYF. In DNA form, the CDR3 reads TGTGCCAGCAGTTTCCGGGGTAACGGGGCAGATACGCAGTATTTT.

This clonotype was observed many times. The J gene is TRBJ2-2, the V gene TRBV2, with 12 bases matching TRBD2. Trimming cost V 8 bases and J 7 bases; bases outside gene matches: 8. CDR1 is SNHLY, CDR2 FYNNEI, per germline. The CDR3 totals 15 residues. The CDR3 is CASAPRTSGIGELFF. CDR3 DNA: TGTGCCAGCGCCCCTCGGACTAGCGGGATCGGGGAGCTGTTTTTT.

This clonotype occurred many times. The V gene is TRBV19, the J gene TRBJ2-2, with D unclear. The germline V gene has CDR1 LNHDA and CDR2 SQIVND (reference sequence). The CDR3 spans 15 residues. Trimming cost V 8 bases and J 0 bases, with 13 bases left between them. CDR3 amino acids: CASAYGATNTGELFF. DNA of the CDR3: TGTGCCAGTGCTTACGGTGCCACGAACACCGGGGAGCTGTTTTTT.

The chain is built from TRBV29-1 and TRBJ2-5, with no clear D. Germline-derived CDR1 and CDR2 are SQVTM and ANQGSEA. This CDR3 spans 11 amino acids. V lost 4 bases and J lost 7, with 10 bases in between. The CDR3 sequence: CSVASTGTQYF. CDR3 DNA: TGCAGCGTTGCCTCAACCGGGACCCAGTACTTC.

The chain couples TRBV29-1 to TRBJ2-7; unclear D gene. Germline CDR1 SQVTM, CDR2 ANQGSEA. The ends were cut back, 8 bases at V and 0 bases at J, with 14 bases in the middle. This CDR3 is 13 amino acids long. The CDR3 coding sequence is TGCAGCAGTTTGGCTGCGGACTCCTACGAGCAGTACTTC. It is translated as CSSLAADSYEQYF.

This clonotype was seen at least ten times. This chain joins TRBV7-6 and TRBJ2-3; TRBD2 agrees at 13 bases. Germline values: CDR1 SGHVS, CDR2 FNYEAQ. The CDR3 extends over 16 amino acids. With V trimmed by 4 bases and J by 1 base, 2 bases remained unmatched. The CDR3 sequence is CASSSGLAGGTDTQYF. The CDR3 DNA is TGTGCCAGCAGCTCCGGACTAGCGGGGGGCACAGATACGCAGTATTTT.

The chain links TRBV19 to TRBJ2-7; 12 positions match TRBD2. V lost 3 bases to trimming and J lost 5 bases; unmatched junction nucleotides: 11. In germline, CDR1 is LNHDA, CDR2 SQIVND (reference sequence). CDR3 length: 17 amino acids. The DNA for the CDR3 is TGTGCCAGTAGTATCTTTATGACTAGCGGGAGTATCCACGAGCAGTACTTC. Its protein is CASSIFMTSGSIHEQYF.

This clonotype was observed at least ten times. The chain has TRBV19 and TRBJ1-2; the D gene is possibly TRBD1 (6 bases). Per germline, CDR1 LNHDA and CDR2 SQIVND (reference sequence). V was cut by 5 bases and J by 2 bases, with 18 bases left in between. The CDR3 has 16 amino acids. CDR3 nucleotides: TGTGCCAGTAGTCTCCACCATCGGGGGCGAAACTATGGCTACACCTTC. Protein: CASSLHHRGRNYGYTF.

This clonotype appeared once. The rearrangement links TRBV24-1 to TRBJ2-1, with 11 nucleotides matching TRBD2. V shed 4 bases and J 4 bases; nucleotides not matched to a gene: 8. The CDR3 loop spans 17 amino acids. CDR1 is KGHDR and CDR2 is SFDVKD in the germline V gene. The CDR3: CATSDTALAGGYNEQFF. The CDR3 DNA sequence: TGTGCCACCAGTGACACCGCGCTAGCGGGAGGTTACAATGAGCAGTTCTTC.

As to this clonotype: This may be a read error, as it is one base from a much larger clone. J is TRBJ1-2 and V is TRBV3-1, with D possibly matching TRBD1 (5 bases). This CDR3 comprises 16 residues. Germline lookup yields CDR1 LGHDT and CDR2 YNNKEL (reference sequence). Trimming left V 0 bases short and J 6 bases short, with 17 bases between. In DNA, the CDR3 is TGTGCCAGCAGCCAAGAGGCAGGGATTGGGTATCATGGCTACACCTTC. Its protein is CASSQEAGIGYHGYTF. The full variable domain, its missing parts supplied by reference TRBV3-1 and TRBJ1-2, is DTAVSQTPKYLVTQMGNDKSIKCEQNLGHDTMYWYKQDSKKFLKIMFSYNNKELIINETVPNRFSPKSPDKAHLNLHINSLELGDSAVYFCASSQEAGIGYHGYTFGSGTRLTVV.

The J gene is TRBJ2-1, the V gene TRBV10-3, with TRBD2 identical over 8 bases. The CDR3 loop spans 14 amino acids. V dropped 7 bases and J dropped 0; count of bases not matched to a gene: 2. Germline V gene lookup returns CDR1 ENHRY and CDR2 SYGVKD. DNA for the CDR3: TGTGCCATCATGAGCGGGAGCTCCTACAATGAGCAGTTCTTC. Its translation: CAIMSGSSYNEQFF.

Only a few counts were recorded for this clonotype. The chain links TRBV10-3 to TRBJ1-6; 8 bases line up with TRBD1. CDR3 length equals 12 residues. J was trimmed by 8 bases and V by 10 bases; bases with no gene match: 4. Germline CDR1 ENHRY, CDR2 SYGVKD. In DNA form, the CDR3 reads TGTGCCACCGGGACAGGAGATTCACCCCTCCACTTT. Translation: CATGTGDSPLHF.

This clonotype was recorded at least ten times. The CDR3 is CASSNRPGLEYNEQFF. In DNA, the CDR3 is TGTGCCAGCAGCAACAGACCGGGACTAGAATACAATGAGCAGTTCTTC. The V call is TRBV4-2, the J call TRBJ2-1; TRBD2 matches at 8 bases. This CDR3 has 16 residues. V lost 5 bases to trimming and J lost 4 bases; unmatched junction nucleotides: 10. The germline V gene has CDR1 LGHNA and CDR2 YNFKEQ.

The rearrangement links TRBV2 to TRBJ2-7; possibly TRBD1 for D (5 bases). CDR1 SNHLY and CDR2 FYNNEI come from the germline V gene. V was clipped by 3 bases and J by 5 bases, with 8 bases between them. This CDR3 spans 12 amino acids. CDR3 amino acids: CASSDRGDEQYF. The CDR3 bases are TGTGCCAGCAGTGATAGGGGCGACGAGCAGTACTTC.

Of note for this clonotype: The CDR3 does not end in the conserved phenylalanine or tryptophan, so this is likely a read error. Because the CDR3's place on the DNA is in doubt, the DNA is left out and the CDR3 is given as listed by TCRdb. The CDR3 here is CSATPLKG. The genes are TRBV20-1 and TRBJ1-6; the D segment call TRBD1 is taken from the table without a DNA check. The germline gives CDR1 DFQATT, CDR2 SNEGSKA (reference sequence). The CDR3 totals 8 residues, both ends included.